The 17 T cell receptor beta chains presented below share a single source sample, sequenced in a study of response to subunit inactivated influenza vaccine. MiXCR, run by TCRdb on the RT-PCR reads, gives a single entry per CDR3 protein. The top ten clones hold roughly a tenth of a sample with around 850,000 distinct CDR3 sequences, around a sixth of them seen once. Sample: PBMCs from blood, taken about 5 days after vaccination. Receptor source: a man between 50 and 59 years old who received an inactivated influenza vaccine.

The table lists this clonotype with a few counts. The chain employs TRBV3-1 and TRBJ2-7; TRBD2 aligns across 8 bases. The V gene's germline CDR1 is LGHDT and CDR2 YNNKEL (reference sequence). There are 16 residues in the CDR3. V was pared by 1 base and J by 6 bases, with 11 bases of the junction left unmatched. Here the CDR3 DNA reads TGTGCCAGCAGCCAAGGAATTAGCGGGACTAGTTCCGAGCAGTACTTC. As protein: CASSQGISGTSSEQYF.

This clonotype was observed many times. The rearrangement joins TRBV7-2 to TRBJ1-2, with D maybe TRBD1 (5 bases). Germline CDR1 is SGHTA and CDR2 is FQGNSA. The CDR3 runs to 15 residues. Trimming left V 5 bases short and J 5 bases short, with 18 bases between. For the CDR3, the DNA is TGTGCCAGCAGCCCCGGGGGAGGGGCTCTATATGGCTACACCTTC. Protein product: CASSPGGGALYGYTF.

The rearrangement uses TRBV27 and TRBJ2-1, with 11 nucleotides matching TRBD2. Germline CDR1 and CDR2: MNHEY and SMNVEV (reference sequence). The CDR3 consists of 15 residues. V was pared by 5 bases and J by 7 bases, with 7 bases of the junction left unmatched. The CDR3 sequence is CASSGSGRALNEQFF. The CDR3 DNA is TGTGCCAGCAGTGGTAGCGGGAGGGCCTTGAATGAGCAGTTCTTC.

There are a few counts of this clonotype. CDR3 sequence (DNA): TGTGCCAGCAGTTTACCGGGGGGAGGTGAAAAACTGTTTTTT. Translating it yields CASSLPGGGEKLFF. The V gene is TRBV27, the J gene TRBJ1-4, with D possibly being TRBD1 (5 bases). With 2 bases removed from V and 7 bases from J, the gap between germline ends came to 11 bases. Per germline, CDR1 MNHEY and CDR2 SMNVEV (reference sequence). This CDR3 comprises 14 residues.

This clonotype turned up a few times. The V gene is TRBV25-1, the J gene TRBJ2-3; 8 bases agree with TRBD2. CDR3 length: 14 residues. The germline V gene encodes CDR1 MGHDK and CDR2 SYGVNS. J gave up 4 bases and V 3 bases, and 3 bases lay outside the gene matches. The CDR3 bases are TGTGCCAGCAGTGACGGGACTAGATCAGATACGCAGTATTTT. As protein: CASSDGTRSDTQYF.

There are many counts of this clonotype. The V call is TRBV7-8, the J call TRBJ2-3, with a possible D match to TRBD2 (5 bases). Trimming stripped 1 base from V and 5 bases from J, with 10 bases between. Germline V gives CDR1 SGHVS, CDR2 FQNEAQ. The length of the CDR3 is 14 residues. The CDR3 sequence: CASSLVGEGDTQYF. The CDR3 nucleotides read TGTGCCAGCAGCTTAGTAGGCGAGGGAGATACGCAGTATTTT.

V gene TRBV29-1 combines with J gene TRBJ2-7; D is unresolved. Trimming took off 6 bases at V and 2 bases at J, with 14 bases between the two ends. This CDR3 is built from 13 residues. Germline-derived CDR1 and CDR2 are SQVTM and ANQGSEA. DNA for the CDR3: TGCAGCGTCGCTGGACGGACCGCCTACGAGCAGTACTTC. It encodes CSVAGRTAYEQYF.

This clonotype turned up a few times. The V and J genes are TRBV12-3 or TRBV12-4 and TRBJ1-5; D might be TRBD1 (6 bases). The CDR3 contains 16 residues. V lost 3 bases to trimming and J lost 7 bases, with 19 bases between them. CDR3 nucleotide sequence: TGTGCCAGCAGTTTTAGGGGGGAAGGGTCGGGACAGCCCCAGCATTTT. It is translated as CASSFRGEGSGQPQHF.

The sample holds a few counts of this clonotype. DNA of the CDR3: TGTGCCAGCGTACCAACCCTGGGAGATACGCAGTATTTT. This gives the protein CASVPTLGDTQYF. J is TRBJ2-3 and V is TRBV28; no clear D. The germline V and J ends were trimmed by 8 bases and 5 bases, with 14 bases remaining between them. Germline V lookup: CDR1 MDHEN, CDR2 SYDVKM. CDR3 length: 13 amino acids. Full variable domain (missing parts from reference TRBV28 and TRBJ2-3): DVKVTQSSRYLVKRTGEKVFLECVQDMDHENMFWYRQDPGLGLRLIYFSYDVKMKEKGDIPEGYSVSREKKERFSLILESASTNQTSMYLCASVPTLGDTQYFGPGTRLTVL.

CDR3 DNA: TGTGCCACCAGTGATTTGCGGGAGGCGTGGACCCAGTACTTC. As protein: CATSDLREAWTQYF. This chain uses TRBV24-1 with TRBJ2-5, with 7 positions matching TRBD2. Germline V lookup: CDR1 KGHDR, CDR2 SFDVKD. The V and J ends lost 0 bases and 7 bases, in that order; junction bases with no gene match: 4. The CDR3 covers 14 residues.

This clonotype occurred a few times. The chain is built from TRBV28 and TRBJ2-7; the match to TRBD2 covers 9 bases. V trimming: 6 bases; J trimming: 4 bases; junction bases outside the gene matches: 19. The germline V gene has CDR1 MDHEN and CDR2 SYDVKM. The CDR3 consists of 18 residues. The CDR3 is CASSTTLKLAGILYEQYF. DNA for the CDR3: TGTGCCAGCAGCACCACCCTAAAACTAGCGGGCATCCTATACGAGCAGTACTTC.

A few counts support this clonotype. The chain employs TRBV4-3 and TRBJ2-7; 9 nucleotides align to TRBD2. Germline V gene data show CDR1 as LGHNA and CDR2 as YSLEER. This CDR3 has 14 amino acids. V shed 3 bases and J 3 bases; nucleotides not matched to a gene: 3. The CDR3 DNA reads TGCGCCAGCAGCCAGGGGACTAGCCTCTACGAGCAGTACTTC. It is translated as CASSQGTSLYEQYF.

The chain couples TRBV3-1 to TRBJ2-2; unclear D gene. Germline V CDR1 and CDR2: LGHDT, YNNKEL (reference sequence). This CDR3 comprises 15 residues. Trimming removed 3 bases at V and 6 bases at J, with 14 bases between. The CDR3 sequence is CASSHGPDRAGELFF. In DNA form, the CDR3 reads TGTGCCAGCAGCCACGGGCCGGACCGTGCCGGGGAGCTGTTTTTT.

The sample holds a few counts of this clonotype. The chain is built from TRBV5-4 and TRBJ1-1; 7 bases are shared with TRBD1. This CDR3 is built from 13 residues. CDR1 and CDR2 (germline): SGHNT, YYREEE (reference sequence). Losses at the gene ends were 4 bases for V and 10 bases for J; bases not matched to a gene: 10. The CDR3 bases are TGTGCCAGCAGCGGGCCACAGGGGAGGGGAGCTTTCTTT. This gives the protein CASSGPQGRGAFF.

This clonotype was seen only a few times. This chain connects TRBV5-1 to TRBJ2-7; TRBD2 matches 11 bases. The CDR3 spans 16 residues. Germline CDR1 reads SGHRS; CDR2 reads YFSETQ. Trimming cost V 2 bases and J 5 bases; bases outside gene matches: 9. The CDR3 loop is CASSFSGGAVLNEQYF. CDR3 DNA sequence: TGCGCCAGCAGCTTTAGCGGGGGGGCCGTATTAAACGAGCAGTACTTC.

The sample holds a few counts of this clonotype. This chain uses TRBV9 with TRBJ2-3; D is ambiguous. The CDR3 consists of 12 residues. Germline assignment: CDR1 SGDLS and CDR2 YYNGEE. V lost 0 bases and J lost 4, with 3 bases in between. CDR3 bases: TGTGCCAGCAGCGTAGAGGCAGATACGCAGTATTTT. As protein: CASSVEADTQYF.

This clonotype was observed at least ten times. This rearrangement joins TRBV29-1 to TRBJ2-1; D is ambiguous. Trimming pared 6 bases from V and 0 bases from J, leaving 12 bases between. CDR3 length: 14 amino acids. CDR1 and CDR2 from the germline V gene are SQVTM and ANQGSEA. Here the CDR3 DNA reads TGCAGCGTCGCCCTTCCGAGCTCCTACAATGAGCAGTTCTTC. As protein: CSVALPSSYNEQFF.